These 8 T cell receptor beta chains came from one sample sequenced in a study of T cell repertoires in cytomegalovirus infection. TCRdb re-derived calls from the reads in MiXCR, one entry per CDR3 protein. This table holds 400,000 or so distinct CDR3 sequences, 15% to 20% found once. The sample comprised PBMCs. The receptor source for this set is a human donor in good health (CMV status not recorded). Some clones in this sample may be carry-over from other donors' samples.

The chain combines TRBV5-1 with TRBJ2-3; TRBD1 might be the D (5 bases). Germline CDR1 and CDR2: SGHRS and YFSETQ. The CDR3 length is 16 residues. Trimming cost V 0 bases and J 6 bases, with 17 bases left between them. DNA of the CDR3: TGCGCCAGCAGCTTGGGAAGGGCAGGGATGATGGATACGCAGTATTTT. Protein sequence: CASSLGRAGMMDTQYF.

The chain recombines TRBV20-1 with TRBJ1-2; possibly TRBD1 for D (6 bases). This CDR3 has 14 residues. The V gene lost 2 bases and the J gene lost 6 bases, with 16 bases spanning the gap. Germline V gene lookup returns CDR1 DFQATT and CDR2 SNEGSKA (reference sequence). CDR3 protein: CSARRGRDKDGYTF. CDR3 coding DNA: TGCAGTGCTAGACGAGGAAGGGACAAGGATGGCTACACCTTC.

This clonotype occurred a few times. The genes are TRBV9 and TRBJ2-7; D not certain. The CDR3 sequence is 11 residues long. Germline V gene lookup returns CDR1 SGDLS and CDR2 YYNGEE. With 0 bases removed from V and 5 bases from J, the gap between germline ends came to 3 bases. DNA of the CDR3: TGTGCCAGCAGCGTAGGAAACGAGCAGTACTTC. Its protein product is CASSVGNEQYF.

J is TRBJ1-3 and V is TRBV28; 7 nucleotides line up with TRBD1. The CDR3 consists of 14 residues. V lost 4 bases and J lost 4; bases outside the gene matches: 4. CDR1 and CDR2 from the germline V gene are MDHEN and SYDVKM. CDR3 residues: CASSSPGQGNTIYF. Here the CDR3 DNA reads TGTGCCAGCAGTTCACCGGGACAGGGAAACACCATATATTTT.

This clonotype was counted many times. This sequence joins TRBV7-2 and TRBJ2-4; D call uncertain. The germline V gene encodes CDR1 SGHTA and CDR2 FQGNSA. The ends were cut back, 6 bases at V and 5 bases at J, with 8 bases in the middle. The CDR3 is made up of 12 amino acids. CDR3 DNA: TGTGCCAGCAGTCTGACCCAAAACATTCAGTACTTC. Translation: CASSLTQNIQYF.

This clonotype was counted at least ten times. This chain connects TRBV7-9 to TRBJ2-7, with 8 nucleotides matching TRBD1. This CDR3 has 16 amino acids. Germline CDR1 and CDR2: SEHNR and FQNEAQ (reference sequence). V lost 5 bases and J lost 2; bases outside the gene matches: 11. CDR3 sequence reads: CASSPRTGPNTYEQYF. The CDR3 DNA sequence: TGTGCCAGCAGCCCCCGGACAGGGCCAAACACCTACGAGCAGTACTTC.

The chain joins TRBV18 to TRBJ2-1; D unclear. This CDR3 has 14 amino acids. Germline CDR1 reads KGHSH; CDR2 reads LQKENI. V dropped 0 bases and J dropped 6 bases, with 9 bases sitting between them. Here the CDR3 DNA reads TGTGCCAGCTCACCACCGGTTCTCGTCAATGAGCAGTTCTTC. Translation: CASSPPVLVNEQFF. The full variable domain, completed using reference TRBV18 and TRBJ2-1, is NAGVMQNPRHLVRRRGQEARLRCSPMKGHSHVYWYRQLPEEGLKFMVYLQKENIIDESGMPKERFSAEFPKEGPSILRIQQVVRGDSAAYFCASSPPVLVNEQFFGPGTRLTVL.

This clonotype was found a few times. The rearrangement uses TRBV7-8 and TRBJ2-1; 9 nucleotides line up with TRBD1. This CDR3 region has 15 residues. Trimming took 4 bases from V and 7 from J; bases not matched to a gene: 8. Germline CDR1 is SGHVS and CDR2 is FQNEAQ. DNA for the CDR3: TGTGCCAGCAGCTCACAGGGGGCGCTCATGAATGAGCAGTTCTTC. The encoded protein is CASSSQGALMNEQFF.